These 25 T cell receptor beta chains came from one sample sequenced in a study of blood T cell repertoires in COVID-19. The table came from immunoSEQ multiplex PCR; TCRdb's copy has only in-frame clones and leaves some out. The sample shows some 25,000 clones, approximately 94% of them seen only once. Sequencing used peripheral blood. Receptors originate from a woman in her 50s with active COVID-19.

The V and J genes are TRBV6-4 and TRBJ2-3, with 13 bases that match TRBD2. This CDR3 spans 17 amino acids. The junction had 14 bases not matched to a gene; V was cut back by 10 bases and J by 4 bases. Germline V gene lookup returns CDR1 MRHNA and CDR2 SNTAGT. CDR3 DNA: TGTGCCACCGATACACTAGCGGGGGGGCGGATGGCAGATACGCAGTATTTT. It yields the protein CATDTLAGGRMADTQYF.

This sequence joins TRBV27 and TRBJ2-7; 11 nucleotides agree with TRBD1. V was clipped by 11 bases and J by 4 bases; unmatched bases: 4. The CDR3 contains 12 residues. Germline values: CDR1 MNHEY, CDR2 SMNVEV (reference sequence). The CDR3 protein is CAVRDRGYEQYF. The DNA of the CDR3 is TGTGCCGTCCGGGACAGGGGGTACGAGCAGTACTTC.

The genes are TRBV14 and TRBJ1-2; TRBD1 is a possible D gene (5 bases). V gave up 3 bases and J gave up 5 bases, with 13 bases separating them. CDR1 and CDR2 (germline): SGHDN, FVKESK. The CDR3 has 14 amino acids. The CDR3 protein is CASSQTASFYGYTF. CDR3 nucleotide sequence: TGTGCCAGCAGCCAGACAGCGTCCTTTTATGGCTACACCTTC.

This clone came up once. The chain employs TRBV19 and TRBJ1-3; D unclear. Germline V gene sequence: CDR1 LNHDA, CDR2 SQIVND (reference sequence). Trimming shortened V by 4 bases and J by 0 bases, and 7 bases separated the two germline ends. The CDR3 is 14 residues long. The CDR3 bases are TGTGCCAGTAGTACGGTTTACTCTGGAAACACCATATATTTT. The encoded protein is CASSTVYSGNTIYF.

This clone was detected only once. V usage is TRBV29-1 and J usage is TRBJ2-1; 9 nucleotides agree with TRBD1. Unmatched junction bases numbered 11, after V lost 2 bases and J lost 6 bases. The CDR3 length is 16 residues. Per germline, CDR1 SQVTM and CDR2 ANQGSEA. CDR3 loop: CSVETTGTGLINEQFF. The CDR3, as DNA: TGCAGCGTTGAAACTACCGGGACAGGGCTTATCAATGAGCAGTTCTTC.

This clone was seen just once. The chain couples TRBV5-5 to TRBJ2-7; the match to TRBD2 covers 11 bases. The length of the CDR3 is 15 residues. V lost 4 bases, J lost 3 bases, and 6 bases stayed unmatched. Germline V lookup: CDR1 SGHKS, CDR2 YYEKEE (reference sequence). The CDR3 DNA sequence: TGTGCCAGCAGCCCCCAACTAGCGGGAGTCTACGAGCAGTACTTC. It yields the protein CASSPQLAGVYEQYF.

This chain joins TRBV10-1 and TRBJ2-2, with 9 positions matching TRBD2. This CDR3 contains 17 residues. Per the germline V gene, CDR1 is WNHNN and CDR2 is SYGVQD (reference sequence). The V gene end was trimmed by 3 bases and the J gene end by 3 bases; junction bases not matched to a gene: 8. As DNA, the CDR3 is TGCGCCAGCAGTGAATCCGCGGGAGGGCCCGACACCGGGGAGCTGTTTTTT. Its protein product is CASSESAGGPDTGELFF.

V is TRBV5-6 and J is TRBJ2-7; TRBD1 is a possible D gene (6 bases). V lost 7 bases to trimming and J lost 6 bases, with 14 bases between them. The germline gives CDR1 SGHDT, CDR2 YYEEEE. The CDR3 is made up of 12 amino acids. The CDR3 nucleotides are TGTGCCAGCGGTCTAACAGGGTCCGAGCAGTACTTC. It encodes CASGLTGSEQYF.

This chain joins TRBV7-3 and TRBJ2-2; the match to TRBD1 covers 9 bases. The CDR3 covers 16 residues. V gave up 2 bases and J gave up 6 bases; unmatched junction bases: 7. Per germline, CDR1 SGHTA and CDR2 FQGTGA. This CDR3 is CASSLGGTGLSGELFF. The CDR3 nucleotides read TGTGCCAGCAGCTTAGGTGGGACAGGGCTTTCCGGGGAGCTGTTTTTT.

This chain links TRBV28 with TRBJ2-1; 11 bases line up with TRBD1. The CDR3 totals 15 residues. The germline CDR1 and CDR2 sequences are MDHEN and SYDVKM. J lost 3 bases, V lost 7 bases, and 5 bases had no gene match. The CDR3 sequence is CASITGTGGYNEQFF. The CDR3 bases are TGTGCCAGCATAACCGGGACAGGGGGCTACAATGAGCAGTTCTTC.

The chain links TRBV12-3 or TRBV12-4 to TRBJ1-2; weak D call: TRBD1 (6 bases). The CDR3 has 12 residues. V shed 4 bases and J shed 8 bases, with 11 bases lying between them. CDR3 protein: CASSYIQGGYTF. CDR3 coding DNA: TGTGCCAGCAGTTACATCCAGGGGGGCTACACCTTC.

This clone was found a few times. V usage is TRBV2 and J usage is TRBJ1-5, with D perhaps matching TRBD1 (6 bases). CDR1 and CDR2 (germline): SNHLY, FYNNEI. This CDR3 has 13 amino acids. Trimming shortened V by 6 bases and J by 4 bases, and 10 bases separated the two germline ends. In DNA, the CDR3 is TGTGCCAGCAGCGGGACACCGAATCAGCCCCAGCATTTT. The encoded protein is CASSGTPNQPQHF.

This clone was detected once. The V gene is TRBV28, the J gene TRBJ1-4; D not resolved. V was pared by 0 bases and J by 4 bases, with 9 bases between. Germline V gene data show CDR1 as MDHEN and CDR2 as SYDVKM. This CDR3 spans 15 amino acids. CDR3 in amino acids: CASSLWAGYNEKLFF. The CDR3 bases are TGTGCCAGCAGTTTATGGGCAGGTTATAATGAAAAACTGTTTTTT.

The chain uses TRBV7-9 and TRBJ2-1; TRBD2 matches 13 bases. The CDR3 consists of 13 residues. Germline values: CDR1 SEHNR, CDR2 FQNEAQ (reference sequence). Germline trimming cut 11 bases from V and 6 bases from J; bases unmatched to any gene: 4. The CDR3 protein is CAGGLAGVNEQFF. The CDR3 bases are TGTGCCGGCGGACTAGCGGGAGTCAATGAGCAGTTCTTC.

The V call is TRBV3-1 (or the pseudogene TRBV3-2), the J call TRBJ1-1; TRBD1 matches 12 bases. There are 17 residues in the CDR3. Germline V CDR1 and CDR2: LGHDT, YNNKEL (reference sequence). V trimming: 4 bases; J trimming: 5 bases; junction bases outside the gene matches: 11. This chain's CDR3 is CASSLGTGGALGTEAFF. DNA for the CDR3: TGTGCCAGCAGCCTCGGGACAGGGGGCGCCTTGGGGACTGAAGCTTTCTTT.

For the CDR3, the DNA is TGCGCCAGCAGCCAACCGTTCAGGGAAAGCATGAACACTGAAGCTTTCTTT. Translated: CASSQPFRESMNTEAFF. The chain employs TRBV4-1 and TRBJ1-1; D may be TRBD1 (5 bases). The CDR3 length is 17 residues. CDR1 and CDR2 (germline): MGHRA, YSYEKL. Trimming left V 2 bases short and J 0 bases short, with 16 bases between.

The chain links TRBV7-2 to TRBJ2-6; D is uncertain. Germline CDR1 SGHTA, CDR2 FQGNSA. With 5 bases removed from V and 1 base from J, the gap between germline ends came to 6 bases. The CDR3 sequence is 14 residues long. The CDR3 is CASSTTSGANVLTF. Here the CDR3 DNA reads TGTGCCAGCAGCACTACATCTGGGGCCAACGTCCTGACTTTC.

The chain couples TRBV5-5 to TRBJ1-4; TRBD1 matches 7 bases. Germline assignment: CDR1 SGHKS and CDR2 YYEKEE (reference sequence). With 0 bases clipped from V and 0 bases from J, the junction kept 2 bases outside the gene matches. This CDR3 is built from 16 residues. CDR3 sequence (DNA): TGTGCCAGCAGCTTGGCAGGGGGTGCAACTAATGAAAAACTGTTTTTT. It encodes CASSLAGGATNEKLFF.

The chain links TRBV2 to TRBJ2-5; a weak D match, TRBD1 (6 bases). This CDR3 contains 12 residues. Trimming removed 5 bases at V and 5 bases at J, with 9 bases between. CDR1 and CDR2 (germline): SNHLY, FYNNEI. CDR3 DNA sequence: TGTGCCAGCAGTTACAGGGTCGAGACCCAGTACTTC. It yields the protein CASSYRVETQYF.

The rearrangement uses TRBV28 and TRBJ2-7; 12 positions agree with TRBD2. Germline CDR1 and CDR2: MDHEN and SYDVKM. The CDR3 runs to 14 residues. CDR3 region: CASSLLAGGGRLHV. CDR3 DNA: TGTGCCAGCAGTTTACTAGCGGGGGGGGGTAGGTTGCACGTC.

The rearrangement uses TRBV6-6 and TRBJ2-7, with 10 bases identical to TRBD1. The CDR3 is 15 amino acids. The germline CDR1 and CDR2 sequences are MNHNY and SVGAGI (reference sequence). With 6 bases clipped from V and 3 bases from J, the junction kept 8 bases outside the gene matches. CDR3 DNA: TGTGCCAGCAGAGACACCGGGACAGGGGTCTACGAGCAGTACTTC. Residues: CASRDTGTGVYEQYF.

The chain employs TRBV7-9 and TRBJ2-1, with 7 nucleotides matching TRBD2. The V and J ends lost 5 bases and 4 bases, in that order; junction bases with no gene match: 14. This CDR3 spans 17 amino acids. Per germline, CDR1 SEHNR and CDR2 FQNEAQ (reference sequence). The CDR3 is CASSRRGVERDYNEQFF. CDR3 nucleotides: TGTGCCAGCAGCCGACGCGGGGTAGAGCGGGATTACAATGAGCAGTTCTTC. Using reference TRBV7-9 and TRBJ2-1 for the parts outside the CDR3, the full variable domain is DTGVSQNPRHKITKRGQNVTFRCDPISEHNRLYWYRQTLGQGPEFLTYFQNEAQLEKSRLLSDRFSAERPKGSFSTLEIQRTEQGDSAMYLCASSRRGVERDYNEQFFGPGTRLTVL.

The rearrangement joins TRBV5-1 to TRBJ2-3; 8 nucleotides agree with TRBD2. The V gene's germline CDR1 is SGHRS and CDR2 YFSETQ. Unmatched junction bases numbered 13, after V lost 4 bases and J lost 6 bases. This CDR3 contains 16 residues. The CDR3 DNA follows: TGCGCCAGCAGCCCTAGGGGCAGCGGGGGTTCGGATACGCAGTATTTT. Translated: CASSPRGSGGSDTQYF.

In this sample, this clone turned up once. J is TRBJ2-2 and V is TRBV5-6; 8 bases map to TRBD2. The CDR3 is 15 residues long. The V and J ends lost 4 bases and 5 bases, in that order; junction bases with no gene match: 7. The germline CDR1 and CDR2 sequences are SGHDT and YYEEEE. The CDR3 sequence is CASSASGGWTGELFF. The CDR3 region has the DNA TGTGCCAGCAGCGCGAGCGGGGGCTGGACCGGGGAGCTGTTTTTT.

This rearrangement joins TRBV18 to TRBJ2-7, with D possibly matching TRBD1 (6 bases). V was pared by 4 bases and J by 3 bases, with 19 bases between. Per the germline V gene, CDR1 is KGHSH and CDR2 is LQKENI. The CDR3 has 16 residues. The CDR3, as DNA: TGTGCCAGCTCACAGGGGGTCCCTCCTTCTTTCTACGAGCAGTACTTC. Translation gives CASSQGVPPSFYEQYF.